The present T cell receptor beta chain was sequenced within a study of regulatory T cells in long-lasting Graves disease (dated by TCRdb to the early 2020s). A note on the overall study: Antithyroid drugs had been taken for less than 3 months by newly diagnosed Graves' disease patients. Persistent Graves' disease patients were compared with newly diagnosed Graves' disease patients by peripheral blood TCR sequencing and RNA sequencing. The study was registered as a clinical trial and conducted in China. A total of around 35 samples underwent TCR sequencing, from about 13 patients with persistent Graves' disease and 20 or so patients with newly diagnosed Graves' disease. Overall study results and their limits: Persistent Graves' disease patients showed lower TCR Shannon entropy and fewer highly expanded clones than newly diagnosed patients, suggesting clonal expansion. Sequencing and analysis were limited to the TCR beta chain. Because the primary lesion, thyroid tissue, could not be accessed, the study looked at peripheral blood alone. The small sample size was acknowledged by the authors as a limitation that may reduce accuracy. A larger number of public clonotypes was shared among persistent patients (around 2,700) than among newly diagnosed patients (around 890). TRBV28, TRBJ1-2 and TRBJ2-5 were preferentially used in persistent disease, while TRBV20-1 and TRBJ2-1 were favored in newly diagnosed disease.

The intended sense of this specimen's time point label: newly diagnosed GD, antithyroid drugs for less than 3 months. For both TCR sequencing and RNA sequencing, RNA was extracted from PBMCs using TRIzol. Graves' disease was diagnosed according to American Thyroid Association guidelines. Patients for the study were recruited at an endocrinology department in Xi'an, China. Each patient gave approximately 8.8 milliliters of peripheral blood, collected in an EDTA anticoagulant tube. Ficoll Paque Plus density gradient separation was used to isolate PBMCs, and no additional T cell sorting was done. An Agilent 2100 Bioanalyzer and agarose gel were used to check RNA quality, while a NanoDrop 2000 measured RNA concentration. This clonotype was detected ten times or more. Its antigen remains unidentified. Per-base qualities were not stored, and no clone one base away is much larger. Library method: multiplex PCR. These reads were obtained on an Illumina HiSeq 4000. iRepertoire HTBI primers and Arm-PCR amplification of CDR3 regions were used to construct TCR beta libraries. Before sequencing, the PCR products went through gel purification. The authors' pipeline ran thus. Gene usage analysis of CDR3 amino acid clonotypes relied on the 62 TRBV and 13 to 15 TRBJ segments identified across samples. COPE and FqMerger were used to merge the filtered high-quality paired reads into contigs. BLAST was used to align contigs to IMGT TRBV, TRBD and TRBJ reference genes, with CDR3 defined following IMGT. Highly expanded clones were defined as clonotypes with a frequency above 0.1%. Shannon entropy served as the measure of repertoire diversity, while the Gini coefficient captured V-J evenness. Public clonotypes were defined as clonotypes shared by more than one individual. TCRdb reprocessing: public reads trimmed at Q25 with fastp, clones called with MiXCR, in-frame beta chains kept. All rows with the same CDR3 protein become a single entry with the most common DNA and genes. The V and J calls and clone size are TCRdb's, not the authors'. For this sample the table gives around 400,000 distinct CDR3 sequences, of which about 16% were detected only once. Clones ranked in the top ten supply about a fifth of the sample.

The germline V gene provides CDR1 SQVTM and CDR2 ANQGSEA. The CDR3 holds 17 amino acids from the cysteine to the phenylalanine. Of the read, only the CDR3 DNA is kept; its 51 bases are in frame from base 1. At the junction V is shortened by 3 bases and J by 0 bases, with 19 bases in between. The chain is encoded by TRBV29-1 joined to TRBJ2-3; the D gene is possibly TRBD1, with 6 bases matching. Sequences were derived from peripheral blood mononuclear cells (PBMCs), sampled at new diagnosis, from a patient treated with antithyroid drugs. The clonotype comes from a female donor with Graves disease. The CDR3 protein is CSVDGRWIGGSTDTQYF. In nucleotides, the sequence is TGCAGCGTTGACGGTCGGTGGATAGGGGGTAGCACAGATACGCAGTATTTT.